Each of the 3 T cell receptor beta chains below was sequenced from the same sample in a study of regulatory T cells in long-lasting Graves disease. Assembly of TCR beta libraries relied on iRepertoire HTBI primers together with Arm-PCR of CDR3 regions. TCRdb used MiXCR to reprocess the multiplex PCR reads, holding one entry per CDR3 protein. The table lists 350,000 to 500,000 distinct CDR3 sequences, about 14% of them singletons, with approximately 19% in the top ten. Stated time point: newly diagnosed GD, antithyroid drugs for less than 3 months. Isolated PBMC RNA provided the starting material for the TCR library. The same specimen was also included in a second study, on T cells in Graves' hyperthyroidism and ophthalmopathy.

Sequenced material: peripheral blood mononuclear cells (PBMCs), taken at new diagnosis, from a patient treated with antithyroid drugs. The receptors were gathered from a woman aged 50 to 60 with Graves disease.

The chain couples TRBV6-1 to TRBJ2-5; 8 bases line up with TRBD1. Per germline, CDR1 MNHNS and CDR2 SASEGT. The V and J ends lost 6 bases and 3 bases, in that order; junction bases with no gene match: 9. This CDR3 spans 15 amino acids. CDR3: CASSQGTGGKETQYF. CDR3 in DNA: TGTGCCAGCAGCCAAGGGACAGGCGGAAAAGAGACCCAGTACTTC.

The sample holds many counts of this clonotype. The V gene is TRBV7-9, the J gene TRBJ1-1; 10 bases map to TRBD1. Per germline, CDR1 SEHNR and CDR2 FQNEAQ (reference sequence). This CDR3 is 14 amino acids long. Trimming took 5 bases from V and 4 from J; bases not matched to a gene: 4. CDR3 coding DNA: TGTGCCAGCAGCCCGGACAGGGGGATCACTGAAGCTTTCTTT. Translated, it gives CASSPDRGITEAFF.

The chain has TRBV27 and TRBJ2-1, with D unresolved. Trimming cost V 5 bases and J 3 bases, with 14 bases left between them. The CDR3 loop spans 15 amino acids. Germline-derived CDR1 and CDR2 are MNHEY and SMNVEV (reference sequence). The CDR3 nucleotides are TGTGCCAGCAGTAAAAGCGACGCCCGCTACAATGAGCAGTTCTTC. Its translation is CASSKSDARYNEQFF.